This TCR beta chain came from a study of blood T cell repertoires in COVID-19. As for the study in general: Collection of acute and convalescent COVID-19 samples took place in the United States, Italy and Spain. The cDNA or gDNA used as material had been derived from T cells, B-cell-depleted T cells, or PBMCs.

Per the original methods: Quantification of nucleated cells was approximated via reference gene primer amplification. Assay: immunoSEQ multiplex PCR; the TCRdb copy retains only in-frame clones and omits some. Clonal size and the V and J genes are those of that table, whereas D and trimming came from the DNA. This table has about 87,000 clones, around 82% appearing once. The CDR3 has 16 amino acids. CDR1 SGHNT and CDR2 YENEEA come from the germline V gene. The trim removed 5 bases at V and 8 bases at J, leaving 14 bases unmatched. The clonotype comes from a woman aged 60-75 years with acute or convalescent COVID-19. The rearrangement joins TRBV11-3 to TRBJ2-2; TRBD2 matches 7 bases. The sequencing sample was made of peripheral blood. The CDR3 loop reads CASSLLGAGARGELFF. CDR3 bases: TGTGCCAGCAGCCTCCTCGGGGCGGGAGCCAGGGGGGAGCTGTTTTTT.